A selection of T cell receptor beta chains follows, all from one sample in a study of early T cells in non-severe SARS-CoV-2 infection. From the 5' RACE reads, TCRdb called clonotypes with MiXCR, one entry per CDR3 protein. This sample has 75,000 to 100,000 distinct CDR3 sequences, with roughly 15% found just once. Sequenced sample: whole blood. The receptors shown here come from an adult who was a healthcare worker with PCR-confirmed SARS-CoV-2 infection or an uninfected control (not recorded which). Each CDR3 is given with its conserved first and last residue. The order of the fields is clone size, V gene, D gene, J gene, CDR3 DNA, CDR3 protein. The D gene is left open where the match is weak. A row's size may be missing; if present it is once, few, many or a size class.

abundance: few
v_gene: TRBV12-3/TRBV12-4
d_gene: TRBD2
j_gene: TRBJ2-3
CDR3nt: TGTGCCAGCACCGCAACGGCGGTAGCGGGGGGGCCTAGCACAGATACGCAGTATTTT
CDR3aa: CASTATAVAGGPSTDTQYF

abundance: once
v_gene: TRBV2
d_gene: NA
j_gene: TRBJ2-3
CDR3nt: TGTGCCAGCAGTGACTCCAGGGGAAGAGATACGCAGTATTTT
CDR3aa: CASSDSRGRDTQYF

abundance: few
v_gene: TRBV10-1
d_gene: NA
j_gene: TRBJ2-3
CDR3nt: TGCGCCAGCAGTGAGTCGGGGACATCAACAGATACGCAGTATTTT
CDR3aa: CASSESGTSTDTQYF

abundance: few
v_gene: TRBV5-1
d_gene: TRBD2
j_gene: TRBJ2-2
CDR3nt: TGCGCCAGCAGCCCAGGACTAGCGGGGGCCCTAAACACCGGGGAGCTGTTTTTT
CDR3aa: CASSPGLAGALNTGELFF

abundance: NA
v_gene: TRBV30
d_gene: TRBD1
j_gene: TRBJ2-1
CDR3nt: TGTGCCTGGAGTGTATCCCGAACAGGGGGACACTACAATGAGCAGTTCTTC
CDR3aa: CAWSVSRTGGHYNEQFF

abundance: NA
v_gene: TRBV7-3
d_gene: NA
j_gene: TRBJ2-5
CDR3nt: TGTGCCAGCAGCTACGACAGGCGAACCCAGTACTTC
CDR3aa: CASSYDRRTQYF

abundance: NA
v_gene: TRBV10-3
d_gene: TRBD2
j_gene: TRBJ2-5
CDR3nt: TGTGCCATCAGTGAAGGACTAGCGGGGGTTATGTCCCAGTACTTC
CDR3aa: CAISEGLAGVMSQYF

abundance: many
v_gene: TRBV5-5
d_gene: NA
j_gene: TRBJ2-1
CDR3nt: TGTGCCAGCAGCAACGTCTTCACGGGGTTGCAGAATGAGCAGTTCTTC
CDR3aa: CASSNVFTGLQNEQFF

abundance: few
v_gene: TRBV19
d_gene: NA
j_gene: TRBJ1-2
CDR3nt: TGTGCCAGTAGTACACAGGGTATCCCTAACTATGGCTACACCTTC
CDR3aa: CASSTQGIPNYGYTF

abundance: NA
v_gene: TRBV18
d_gene: NA
j_gene: TRBJ2-3
CDR3nt: TGTGCCAGCTCACCACAGGAGCGGGCGATGGGGGGTACGCAGTATTTT
CDR3aa: CASSPQERAMGGTQYF

abundance: many
v_gene: TRBV19
d_gene: TRBD1
j_gene: TRBJ2-6
CDR3nt: TGTGCCAGTAGTCCCTTGACAGGGAACTCTGGGGCCAACGTCCTGACTTTC
CDR3aa: CASSPLTGNSGANVLTF

abundance: few
v_gene: TRBV4-2
d_gene: NA
j_gene: TRBJ2-1
CDR3nt: TGTGCCAGCAGTCATTTAAGCGCGAGCTCCTACAATGAGCAGTTCTTC
CDR3aa: CASSHLSASSYNEQFF

abundance: few
v_gene: TRBV27
d_gene: TRBD1
j_gene: TRBJ1-1
CDR3nt: TGTGCCAGCAAATCCCTAGGAGTTGGACAGGGGCCCACTGAAGCTTTCTTT
CDR3aa: CASKSLGVGQGPTEAFF

abundance: few
v_gene: TRBV7-2
d_gene: TRBD2
j_gene: TRBJ2-3
CDR3nt: TGTGCCAGCACCGCCCGAGCCTTAACTTGGACTAGGGGCACAGATACGCAGTATTTT
CDR3aa: CASTARALTWTRGTDTQYF

abundance: many
v_gene: TRBV7-9
d_gene: NA
j_gene: TRBJ1-5
CDR3nt: TGTGCCAGCAGCTTCCACCTGGGACAAACAGATTCTAGCAATCAGCCCCAGCATTTT
CDR3aa: CASSFHLGQTDSSNQPQHF

abundance: few
v_gene: TRBV6-6
d_gene: NA
j_gene: TRBJ1-1
CDR3nt: TGTGCCAGCAGTTACACCGGACAGAACACTGAAGCTTTCTTT
CDR3aa: CASSYTGQNTEAFF

abundance: NA
v_gene: TRBV27
d_gene: NA
j_gene: TRBJ2-5
CDR3nt: TGTGCCAGCAGCTTCTCGGGGGATGGTGGCGAGACCCAGTACTTC
CDR3aa: CASSFSGDGGETQYF

abundance: NA
v_gene: TRBV29-1
d_gene: NA
j_gene: TRBJ1-2
CDR3nt: TGCAGCGTTGAAGATGAAAACCGGGGCTACACCTTC
CDR3aa: CSVEDENRGYTF

abundance: NA
v_gene: TRBV11-2
d_gene: TRBD1
j_gene: TRBJ2-5
CDR3nt: TGTGCCAGCAGCTTTGAAGACAGGGGAGGACAGTACTTC
CDR3aa: CASSFEDRGGQYF

abundance: NA
v_gene: TRBV29-1
d_gene: TRBD1
j_gene: TRBJ1-1
CDR3nt: TGCAGCACCGCGGGACAGACGGGCACTGAAGCTTTCTTT
CDR3aa: CSTAGQTGTEAFF

abundance: many
v_gene: TRBV5-1
d_gene: NA
j_gene: TRBJ2-6
CDR3nt: TGCGCTAGCACCCCGGGCTCTGGGGCCAACGTCCTGACTTTC
CDR3aa: CASTPGSGANVLTF

abundance: few
v_gene: TRBV29-1
d_gene: NA
j_gene: TRBJ2-1
CDR3nt: TGCAGCGTATCCCAGGGACTCAATGAGCAGTTCTTC
CDR3aa: CSVSQGLNEQFF

abundance: NA
v_gene: TRBV2
d_gene: TRBD1
j_gene: TRBJ1-2
CDR3nt: TGTGCCACCCAGGTGGGACAGCGAGGAATATTGATTAACTATGGCTACACCTTC
CDR3aa: CATQVGQRGILINYGYTF

abundance: many
v_gene: TRBV7-3
d_gene: NA
j_gene: TRBJ2-4
CDR3nt: TGTGCCAGCAGCTTAGACAGCGACCAAAACATTCAGTACTTC
CDR3aa: CASSLDSDQNIQYF

abundance: few
v_gene: TRBV29-1
d_gene: NA
j_gene: TRBJ1-2
CDR3nt: TGCAGCGTTGAAGTAAGGACAGATTGGAACTATGGCTACACCTTC
CDR3aa: CSVEVRTDWNYGYTF

abundance: many
v_gene: TRBV30
d_gene: NA
j_gene: TRBJ2-2
CDR3nt: TGTGCCTGGATCCCGGGCCCGAACACCGGGGAGCTGTTTTTT
CDR3aa: CAWIPGPNTGELFF

abundance: many
v_gene: TRBV19
d_gene: NA
j_gene: TRBJ1-1
CDR3nt: TGTGCCAGTACCCCGGACACAGGGTCGGGAGCTTTCTTT
CDR3aa: CASTPDTGSGAFF

abundance: many
v_gene: TRBV18
d_gene: TRBD2
j_gene: TRBJ2-3
CDR3nt: TGTGCCAGCTCACCACCAAGCGGGGGTATGACAGATACGCAGTATTTT
CDR3aa: CASSPPSGGMTDTQYF

abundance: NA
v_gene: TRBV14
d_gene: TRBD1
j_gene: TRBJ2-2
CDR3nt: TGTGCCAGCAGCCAGCAGGGGGCCGGGGAGCTGTTTTTT
CDR3aa: CASSQQGAGELFF

abundance: many
v_gene: TRBV7-2
d_gene: NA
j_gene: TRBJ1-2
CDR3nt: TGTGCCAGCAGCCCCGACAGGTTTCGTTACACCTTC
CDR3aa: CASSPDRFRYTF

abundance: NA
v_gene: TRBV29-1
d_gene: TRBD1
j_gene: TRBJ1-2
CDR3nt: TGCAGCGTTGGGGACAGGCTTAACTATGGCTACACCTTC
CDR3aa: CSVGDRLNYGYTF

abundance: few
v_gene: TRBV5-1
d_gene: TRBD1
j_gene: TRBJ1-2
CDR3nt: TGCGCCAGCAGCTTCGGACAGGGGGCTTCCTATGGCTACACCTTC
CDR3aa: CASSFGQGASYGYTF